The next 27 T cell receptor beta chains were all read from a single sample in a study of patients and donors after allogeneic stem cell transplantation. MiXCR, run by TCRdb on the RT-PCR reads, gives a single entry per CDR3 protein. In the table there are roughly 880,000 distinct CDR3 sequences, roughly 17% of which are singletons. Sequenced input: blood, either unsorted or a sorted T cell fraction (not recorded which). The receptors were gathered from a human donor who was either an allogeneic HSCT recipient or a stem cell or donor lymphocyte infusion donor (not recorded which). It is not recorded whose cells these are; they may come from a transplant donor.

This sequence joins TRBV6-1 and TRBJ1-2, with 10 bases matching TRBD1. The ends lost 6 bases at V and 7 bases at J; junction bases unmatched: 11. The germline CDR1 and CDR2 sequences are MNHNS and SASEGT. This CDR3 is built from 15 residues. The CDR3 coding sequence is TGTGCCAGCAGACCCTACGGCCGGGACAGGGGTGGCTACACCTTC. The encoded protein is CASRPYGRDRGGYTF.

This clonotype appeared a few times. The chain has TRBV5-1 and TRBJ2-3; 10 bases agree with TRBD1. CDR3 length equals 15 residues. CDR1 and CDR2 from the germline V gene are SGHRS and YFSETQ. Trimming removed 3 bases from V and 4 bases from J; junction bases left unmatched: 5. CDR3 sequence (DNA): TGCGCCAGCAGCTCGGGACAGGGGAGGCCAGATACGCAGTATTTT. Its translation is CASSSGQGRPDTQYF. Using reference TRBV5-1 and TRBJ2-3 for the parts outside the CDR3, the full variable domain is KAGVTQTPRYLIKTRGQQVTLSCSPISGHRSVSWYQQTPGQGLQFLFEYFSETQRNKGNFPGRFSGRQFSNSRSEMNVSTLELGDSALYLCASSSGQGRPDTQYFGPGTRLTVL.

CDR3 sequence: CASRSTGGIAQYF. CDR3 sequence (DNA): TGTGCCAGCCGAAGTACAGGGGGGATAGCTCAGTACTTC. J is TRBJ2-7 and V is TRBV6-1, with 8 bases fitting TRBD1. The CDR3 spans 13 residues. Germline V gives CDR1 MNHNS, CDR2 SASEGT. The V segment lost 8 bases and the J segment 10 bases; nucleotides outside the gene matches: 13.

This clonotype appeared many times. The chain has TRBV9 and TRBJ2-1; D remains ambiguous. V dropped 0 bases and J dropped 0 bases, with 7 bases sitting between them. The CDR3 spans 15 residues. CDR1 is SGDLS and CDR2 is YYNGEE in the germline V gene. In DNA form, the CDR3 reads TGTGCCAGCAGCGTAGGGGCCGCCTCCTACAATGAGCAGTTCTTC. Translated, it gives CASSVGAASYNEQFF.

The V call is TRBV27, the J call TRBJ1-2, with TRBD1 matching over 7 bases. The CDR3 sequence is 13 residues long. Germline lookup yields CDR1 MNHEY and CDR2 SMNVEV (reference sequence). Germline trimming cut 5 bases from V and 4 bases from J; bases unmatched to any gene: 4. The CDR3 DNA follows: TGTGCCAGCAGTATGGGACAGCTCTATGGCTACACCTTC. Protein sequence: CASSMGQLYGYTF.

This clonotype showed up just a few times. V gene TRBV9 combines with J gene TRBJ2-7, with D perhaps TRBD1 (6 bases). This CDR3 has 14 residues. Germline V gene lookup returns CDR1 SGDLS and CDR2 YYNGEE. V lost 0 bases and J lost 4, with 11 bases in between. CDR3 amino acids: CASSVGEGGYEQYF. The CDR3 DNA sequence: TGTGCCAGCAGCGTAGGAGAAGGGGGTTACGAGCAGTACTTC.

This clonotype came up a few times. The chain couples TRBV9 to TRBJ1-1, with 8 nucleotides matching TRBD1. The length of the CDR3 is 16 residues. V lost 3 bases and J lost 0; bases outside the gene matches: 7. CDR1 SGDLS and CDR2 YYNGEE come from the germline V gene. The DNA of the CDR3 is TGTGCCAGCAGCGGGGGGACAGGACTAATGAACACTGAAGCTTTCTTT. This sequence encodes CASSGGTGLMNTEAFF.

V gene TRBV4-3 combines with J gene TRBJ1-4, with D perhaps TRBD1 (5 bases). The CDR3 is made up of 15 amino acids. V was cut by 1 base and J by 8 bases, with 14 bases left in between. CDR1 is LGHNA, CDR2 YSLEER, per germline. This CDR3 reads CASSQARVEGEKLFF. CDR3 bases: TGCGCCAGCAGCCAAGCACGGGTGGAGGGGGAAAAACTGTTTTTT.

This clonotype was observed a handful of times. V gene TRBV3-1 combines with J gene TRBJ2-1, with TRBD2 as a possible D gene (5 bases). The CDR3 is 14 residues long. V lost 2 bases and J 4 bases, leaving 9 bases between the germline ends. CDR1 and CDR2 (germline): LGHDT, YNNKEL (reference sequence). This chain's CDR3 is CASSQYAGYNEQFF. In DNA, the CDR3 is TGTGCCAGCAGCCAATATGCGGGTTACAATGAGCAGTTCTTC.

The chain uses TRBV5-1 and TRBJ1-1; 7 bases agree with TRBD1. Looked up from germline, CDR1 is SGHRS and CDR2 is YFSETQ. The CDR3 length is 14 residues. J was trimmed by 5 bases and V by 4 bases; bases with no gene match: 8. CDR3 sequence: CASSVQGRWTEAFF. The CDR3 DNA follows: TGCGCCAGCAGCGTACAGGGGAGGTGGACTGAAGCTTTCTTT.

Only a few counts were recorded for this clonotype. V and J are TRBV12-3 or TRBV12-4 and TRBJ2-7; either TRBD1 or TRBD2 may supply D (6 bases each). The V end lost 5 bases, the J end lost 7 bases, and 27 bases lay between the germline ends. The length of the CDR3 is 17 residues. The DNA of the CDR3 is TGTGCCAGCAGTCCGCAGTTTGGGGGGCATAACCCCCGGGAGCAGTACTTC. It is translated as CASSPQFGGHNPREQYF.

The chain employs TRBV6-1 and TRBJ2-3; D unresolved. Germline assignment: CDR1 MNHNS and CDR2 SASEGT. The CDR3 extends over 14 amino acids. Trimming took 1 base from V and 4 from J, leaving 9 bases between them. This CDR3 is CASSEVTTADTQYF. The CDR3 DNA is TGTGCCAGCAGTGAAGTGACCACAGCAGATACGCAGTATTTT.

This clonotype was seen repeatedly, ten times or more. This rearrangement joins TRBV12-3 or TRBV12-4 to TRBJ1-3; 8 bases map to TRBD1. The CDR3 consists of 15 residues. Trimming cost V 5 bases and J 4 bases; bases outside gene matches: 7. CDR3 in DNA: TGTGCCAGCAGTCGTACAGGGGGAGTCGGAAACACCATATATTTT. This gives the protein CASSRTGGVGNTIYF.

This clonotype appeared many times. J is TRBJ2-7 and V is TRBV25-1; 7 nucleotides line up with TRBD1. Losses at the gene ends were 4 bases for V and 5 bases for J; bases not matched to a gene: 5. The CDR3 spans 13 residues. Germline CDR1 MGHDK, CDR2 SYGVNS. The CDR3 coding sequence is TGTGCCAGCAGTGGAGACAGGGTCCACGAGCAGTACTTC. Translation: CASSGDRVHEQYF.

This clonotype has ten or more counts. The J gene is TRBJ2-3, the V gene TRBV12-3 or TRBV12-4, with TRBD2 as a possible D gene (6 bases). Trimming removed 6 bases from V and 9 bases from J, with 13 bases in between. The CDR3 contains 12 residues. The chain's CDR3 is CASSLGGVTQYF. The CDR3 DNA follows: TGTGCCAGCAGCCTCGGGGGAGTGACGCAGTATTTT.

The CDR3 loop reads CASSKGLVSYNEQFF. CDR3 in DNA: TGTGCCAGCAGCAAAGGACTAGTCTCCTACAATGAGCAGTTCTTC. The rearrangement uses TRBV4-2 and TRBJ2-1; 7 nucleotides agree with TRBD2. Germline V CDR1 and CDR2: LGHNA, YNFKEQ. The CDR3 has 15 amino acids. V shed 5 bases, J shed 0 bases, and the junction held 4 bases outside the gene matches.

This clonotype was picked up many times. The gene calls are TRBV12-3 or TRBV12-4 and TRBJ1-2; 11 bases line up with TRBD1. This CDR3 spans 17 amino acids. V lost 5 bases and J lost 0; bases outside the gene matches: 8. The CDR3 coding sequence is TGTGCCAGCAGTCCGGGACAGGGGGTCGTAGCTAACTATGGCTACACCTTC. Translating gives CASSPGQGVVANYGYTF.

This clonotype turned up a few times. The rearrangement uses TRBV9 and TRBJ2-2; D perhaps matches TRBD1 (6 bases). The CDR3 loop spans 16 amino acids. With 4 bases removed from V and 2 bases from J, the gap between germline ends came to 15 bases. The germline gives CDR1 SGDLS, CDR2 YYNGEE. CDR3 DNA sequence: TGTGCCAGCAGCCCAGGGACACCACCTAACACCGGGGAGCTGTTTTTT. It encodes CASSPGTPPNTGELFF.

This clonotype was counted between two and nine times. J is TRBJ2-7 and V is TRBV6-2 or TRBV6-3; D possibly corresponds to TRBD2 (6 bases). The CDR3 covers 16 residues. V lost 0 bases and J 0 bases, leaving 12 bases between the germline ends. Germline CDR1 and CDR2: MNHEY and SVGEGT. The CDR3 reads CASSYSQAGSSYEQYF. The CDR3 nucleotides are TGTGCCAGCAGTTACTCTCAAGCGGGCAGCTCCTACGAGCAGTACTTC.

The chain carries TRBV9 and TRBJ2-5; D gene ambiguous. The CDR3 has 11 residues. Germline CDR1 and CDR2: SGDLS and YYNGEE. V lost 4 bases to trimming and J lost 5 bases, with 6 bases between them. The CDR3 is CASSRDETQYF. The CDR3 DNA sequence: TGTGCCAGCAGCCGAGATGAGACCCAGTACTTC.

CDR3 residues: CSARDLVGDRGSDTEAFF. The CDR3 bases are TGCAGTGCTAGAGATCTGGTTGGGGATAGGGGCAGTGACACTGAAGCTTTCTTT. The chain is built from TRBV20-1 and TRBJ1-1, with D perhaps TRBD1 (5 bases). The CDR3 runs 18 residues. V was cut by 0 bases and J by 3 bases, with 23 bases left in between. Germline CDR1 and CDR2: DFQATT and SNEGSKA (reference sequence).

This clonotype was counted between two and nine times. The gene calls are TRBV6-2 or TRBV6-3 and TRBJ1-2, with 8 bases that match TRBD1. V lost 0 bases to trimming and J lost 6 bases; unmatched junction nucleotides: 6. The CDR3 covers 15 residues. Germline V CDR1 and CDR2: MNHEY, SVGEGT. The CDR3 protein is CASSYSPGGLDGYTF. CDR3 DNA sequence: TGTGCCAGCAGTTACTCCCCAGGGGGCTTGGATGGCTACACCTTC.

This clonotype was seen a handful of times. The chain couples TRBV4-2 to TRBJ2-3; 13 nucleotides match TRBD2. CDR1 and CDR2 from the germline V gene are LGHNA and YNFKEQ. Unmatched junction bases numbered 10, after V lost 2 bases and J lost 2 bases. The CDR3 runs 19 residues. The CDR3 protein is CASSQRTSGGQRVTDTQYF. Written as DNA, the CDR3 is TGTGCCAGCAGCCAACGGACTAGCGGGGGCCAACGGGTCACAGATACGCAGTATTTT.

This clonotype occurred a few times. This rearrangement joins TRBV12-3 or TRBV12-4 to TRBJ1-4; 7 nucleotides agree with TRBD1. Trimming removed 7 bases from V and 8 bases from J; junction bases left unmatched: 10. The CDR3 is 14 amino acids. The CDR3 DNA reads TGTGCCAGCACCGTCCAGGGGGTTAAGGAAAAACTGTTTTTT. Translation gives CASTVQGVKEKLFF.

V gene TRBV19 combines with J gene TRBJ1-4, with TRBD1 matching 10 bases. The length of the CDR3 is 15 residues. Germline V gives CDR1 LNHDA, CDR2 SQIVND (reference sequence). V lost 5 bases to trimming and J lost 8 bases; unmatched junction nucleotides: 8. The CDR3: CASSGTGTGEEKLFF. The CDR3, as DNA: TGTGCCAGTAGTGGGACCGGGACAGGGGAGGAAAAACTGTTTTTT.

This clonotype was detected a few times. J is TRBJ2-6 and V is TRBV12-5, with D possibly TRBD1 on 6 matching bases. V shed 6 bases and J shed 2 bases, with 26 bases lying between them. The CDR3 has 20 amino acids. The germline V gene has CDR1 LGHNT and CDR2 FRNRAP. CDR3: CASGPHEPKQYRAGANVLTF. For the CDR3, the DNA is TGTGCTAGTGGACCCCACGAACCGAAACAATACAGGGCTGGGGCCAACGTCCTGACTTTC.

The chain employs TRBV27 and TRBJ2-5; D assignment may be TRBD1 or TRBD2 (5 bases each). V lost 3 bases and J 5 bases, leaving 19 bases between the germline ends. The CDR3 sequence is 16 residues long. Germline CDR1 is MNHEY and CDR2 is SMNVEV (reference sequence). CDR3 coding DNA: TGTGCCAGCAGTTTCCTTACTAGGGGTGTTTCGGAGACCCAGTACTTC. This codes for CASSFLTRGVSETQYF.